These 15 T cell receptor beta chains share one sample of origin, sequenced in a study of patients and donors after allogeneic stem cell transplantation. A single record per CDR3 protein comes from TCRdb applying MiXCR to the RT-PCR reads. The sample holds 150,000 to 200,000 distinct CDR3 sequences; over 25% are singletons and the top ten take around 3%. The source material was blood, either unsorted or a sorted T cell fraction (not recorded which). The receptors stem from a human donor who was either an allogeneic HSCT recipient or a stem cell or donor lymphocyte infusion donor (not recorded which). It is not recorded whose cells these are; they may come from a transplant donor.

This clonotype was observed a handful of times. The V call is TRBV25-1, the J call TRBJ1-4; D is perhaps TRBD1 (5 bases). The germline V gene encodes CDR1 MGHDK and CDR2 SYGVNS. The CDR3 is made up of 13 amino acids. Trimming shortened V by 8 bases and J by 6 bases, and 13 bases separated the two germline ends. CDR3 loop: CASRPGWDEKLFF. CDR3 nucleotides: TGTGCCAGCCGTCCAGGGTGGGATGAAAAACTGTTTTTT.

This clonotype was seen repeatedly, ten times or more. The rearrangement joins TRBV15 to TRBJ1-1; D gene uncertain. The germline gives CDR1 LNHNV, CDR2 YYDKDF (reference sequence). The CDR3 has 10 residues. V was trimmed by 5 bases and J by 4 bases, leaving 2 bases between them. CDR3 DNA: TGTGCCACCAGCGGCACTGAAGCTTTCTTT. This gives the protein CATSGTEAFF.

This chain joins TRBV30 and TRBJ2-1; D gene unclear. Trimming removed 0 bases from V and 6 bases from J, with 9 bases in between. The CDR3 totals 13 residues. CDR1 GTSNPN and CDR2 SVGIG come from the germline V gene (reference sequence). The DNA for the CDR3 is TGTGCCTGGAGTGTAATAGCTGCCAATGAGCAGTTCTTC. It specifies CAWSVIAANEQFF.

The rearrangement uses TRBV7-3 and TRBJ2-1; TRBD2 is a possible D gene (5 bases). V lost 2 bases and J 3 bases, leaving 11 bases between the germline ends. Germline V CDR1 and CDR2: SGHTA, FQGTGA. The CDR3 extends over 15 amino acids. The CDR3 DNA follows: TGTGCCAGCAGCTTAGCCCGGGATTACTACAATGAGCAGTTCTTC. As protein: CASSLARDYYNEQFF.

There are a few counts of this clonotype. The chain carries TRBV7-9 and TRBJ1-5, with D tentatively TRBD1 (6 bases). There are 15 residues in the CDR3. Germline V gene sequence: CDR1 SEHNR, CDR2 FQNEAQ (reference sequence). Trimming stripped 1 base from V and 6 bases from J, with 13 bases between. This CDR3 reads CASSLDREFGQPQHF. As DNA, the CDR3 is TGTGCCAGCAGCTTAGACAGGGAATTCGGTCAGCCCCAGCATTTT.

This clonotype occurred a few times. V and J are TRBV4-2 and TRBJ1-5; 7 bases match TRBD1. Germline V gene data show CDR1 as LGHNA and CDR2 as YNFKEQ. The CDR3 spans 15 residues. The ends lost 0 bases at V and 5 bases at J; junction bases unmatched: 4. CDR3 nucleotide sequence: TGTGCCAGCAGCCAAGAGACAGGGCGCGATCAGCCCCAGCATTTT. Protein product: CASSQETGRDQPQHF.

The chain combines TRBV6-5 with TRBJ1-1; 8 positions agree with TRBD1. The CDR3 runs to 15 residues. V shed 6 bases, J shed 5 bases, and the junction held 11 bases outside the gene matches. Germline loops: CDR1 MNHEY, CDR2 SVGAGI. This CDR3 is CASSPTEGQGTEAFF. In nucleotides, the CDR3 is TGTGCCAGCAGCCCCACGGAAGGACAGGGAACTGAAGCTTTCTTT.

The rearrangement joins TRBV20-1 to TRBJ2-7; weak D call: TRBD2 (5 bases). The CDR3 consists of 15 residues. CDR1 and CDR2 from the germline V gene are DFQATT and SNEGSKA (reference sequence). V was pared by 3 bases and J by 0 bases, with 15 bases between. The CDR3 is CSASDEGRSSYEQYF. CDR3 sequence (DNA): TGCAGTGCTAGTGACGAGGGAAGGAGCTCCTACGAGCAGTACTTC.

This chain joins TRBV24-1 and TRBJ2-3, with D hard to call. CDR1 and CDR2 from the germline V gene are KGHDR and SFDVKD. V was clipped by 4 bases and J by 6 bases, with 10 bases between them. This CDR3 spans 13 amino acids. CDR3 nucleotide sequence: TGTGCCACCAGTGACCCATTAGGGGATACGCAGTATTTT. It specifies CATSDPLGDTQYF.

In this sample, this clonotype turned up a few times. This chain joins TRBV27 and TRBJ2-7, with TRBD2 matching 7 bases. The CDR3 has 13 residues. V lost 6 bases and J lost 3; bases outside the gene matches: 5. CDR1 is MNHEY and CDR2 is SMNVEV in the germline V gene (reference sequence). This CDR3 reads CASRPGLGYEQYF. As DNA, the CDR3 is TGTGCCAGCAGACCCGGACTAGGCTACGAGCAGTACTTC.

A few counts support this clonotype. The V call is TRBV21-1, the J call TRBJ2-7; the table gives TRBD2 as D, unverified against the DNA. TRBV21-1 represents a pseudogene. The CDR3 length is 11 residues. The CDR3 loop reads CASSAAYEQYF. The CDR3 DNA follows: TGTGCCAGCTCAGCGGCCTACGAGCAGTACTTC.

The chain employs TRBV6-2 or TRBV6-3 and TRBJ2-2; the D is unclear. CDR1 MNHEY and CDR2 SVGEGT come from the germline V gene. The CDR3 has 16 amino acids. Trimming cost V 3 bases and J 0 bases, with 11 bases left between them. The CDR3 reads CASSYWRNTNTGELFF. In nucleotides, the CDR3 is TGTGCCAGCAGTTATTGGCGGAATACGAACACCGGGGAGCTGTTTTTT.

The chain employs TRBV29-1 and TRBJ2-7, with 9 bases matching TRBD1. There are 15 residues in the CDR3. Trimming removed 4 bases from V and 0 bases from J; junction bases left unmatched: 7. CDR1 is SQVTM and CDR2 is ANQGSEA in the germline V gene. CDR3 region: CSVGGTGRSSYEQYF. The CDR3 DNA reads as TGCAGCGTTGGGGGGACAGGGCGGTCCTCCTACGAGCAGTACTTC.

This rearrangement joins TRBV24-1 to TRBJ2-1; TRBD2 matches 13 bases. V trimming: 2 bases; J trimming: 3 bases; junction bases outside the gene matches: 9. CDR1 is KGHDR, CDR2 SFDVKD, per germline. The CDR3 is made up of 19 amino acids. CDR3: CATSDSGTSGTRFYNEQFF. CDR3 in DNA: TGTGCCACCAGTGATTCCGGGACTAGCGGGACAAGATTCTACAATGAGCAGTTCTTC.

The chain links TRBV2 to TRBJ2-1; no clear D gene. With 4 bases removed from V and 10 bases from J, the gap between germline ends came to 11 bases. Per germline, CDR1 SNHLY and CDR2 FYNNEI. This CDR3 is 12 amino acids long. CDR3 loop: CASSAGWREQFF. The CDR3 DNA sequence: TGTGCCAGCAGTGCCGGGTGGCGGGAGCAGTTCTTC.